The next 27 T cell receptor beta chains were all read from a single sample in a study of T cells after yellow fever vaccination. TCRdb re-derived calls from the 5' RACE reads in MiXCR, one entry per CDR3 protein. This repertoire shows 300,000 to 400,000 distinct CDR3 sequences, less than 9.5% found once; its top ten account for 17%. The sequencing here drew on PBMCs, taken 45 days after the first yellow fever vaccination. All receptors come from a man younger than 35 who received the YFV17D yellow fever vaccine.

The chain is built from TRBV5-1 and TRBJ2-3; 12 nucleotides line up with TRBD1. V shed 4 bases, J shed 5 bases, and the junction held 8 bases outside the gene matches. Germline CDR1 and CDR2: SGHRS and YFSETQ. The CDR3 spans 16 residues. CDR3 residues: CASSPTGTGGKDTQYF. Written as DNA, the CDR3 is TGCGCCAGCAGCCCAACCGGGACAGGGGGCAAAGATACGCAGTATTTT.

In this sample, this clonotype turned up a few times. The rearrangement joins TRBV20-1 to TRBJ2-7; TRBD1 agrees at 8 bases. Germline values: CDR1 DFQATT, CDR2 SNEGSKA (reference sequence). The ends lost 0 bases at V and 3 bases at J; junction bases unmatched: 7. The CDR3 runs to 15 residues. The CDR3, as DNA: TGCAGTGCTAGAGATGGGGCCAGGGGGCTCTACGAGCAGTACTTC. Protein sequence: CSARDGARGLYEQYF.

The chain joins TRBV7-2 to TRBJ2-7, with D uncertain. Germline-derived CDR1 and CDR2 are SGHTA and FQGNSA. Trimming shortened V by 6 bases and J by 9 bases, and 18 bases separated the two germline ends. This CDR3 is built from 13 residues. This CDR3 is CASSRPDQIMQYF. CDR3 bases: TGTGCCAGCAGTAGACCGGATCAAATAATGCAGTACTTC.

The rearrangement links TRBV5-1 to TRBJ2-3; 7 bases are a match to TRBD2. V lost 5 bases, J lost 2 bases, and 11 bases stayed unmatched. Germline CDR1 is SGHRS and CDR2 is YFSETQ. The CDR3 totals 16 residues. The chain's CDR3 is CASSSSGLFLTDTQYF. The CDR3, as DNA: TGCGCCAGCAGTTCCTCGGGACTATTCCTCACAGATACGCAGTATTTT. The entire variable domain, with the rest obtained from reference TRBV5-1 and TRBJ2-3, is as follows: KAGVTQTPRYLIKTRGQQVTLSCSPISGHRSVSWYQQTPGQGLQFLFEYFSETQRNKGNFPGRFSGRQFSNSRSEMNVSTLELGDSALYLCASSSSGLFLTDTQYFGPGTRLTVL.

Written as DNA, the CDR3 is TGCAGCGTGATAACCTACGAGCAGTACGTC. This translates into CSVITYEQYV. This chain connects TRBV29-1 to TRBJ2-7, with D hard to call. The CDR3 length is 10 residues. V lost 6 bases to trimming and J lost 2 bases, with 5 bases between them. Germline V gene lookup returns CDR1 SQVTM and CDR2 ANQGSEA.

This rearrangement joins TRBV21-1 to TRBJ1-1; TRBD1 is taken as the D call from the table, unchecked against the DNA. TRBV21-1 is labeled a pseudogene. The CDR3 loop spans 16 amino acids. The CDR3, as DNA: TGTGCCAGCAGCCTAATACCAACGGGGCGCTGGACTGAAGCTTTCTTT. Amino acids: CASSLIPTGRWTEAFF.

The V and J genes are TRBV6-5 and TRBJ1-2, with D unresolved. The CDR3 extends over 13 amino acids. Germline assignment: CDR1 MNHEY and CDR2 SVGAGI. Trimming cost V 6 bases and J 1 base, with 9 bases left between them. The CDR3 here is CASRTGVNYGYTF. The CDR3, as DNA: TGTGCCAGCAGAACGGGAGTTAACTATGGCTACACCTTC.

This clonotype was detected a few times. The V and J genes are TRBV9 and TRBJ2-1; D tentatively fits TRBD1 or TRBD2 (7 bases each). From germline, CDR1 is SGDLS and CDR2 YYNGEE. V was cut by 0 bases and J by 2 bases, with 15 bases left in between. This CDR3 spans 17 amino acids. CDR3 in DNA: TGTGCCAGCAGCGTAGGTGGCCCAGGGGGGGCCTACAATGAGCAGTTCTTC. Protein: CASSVGGPGGAYNEQFF.

This clonotype was seen a handful of times. The chain combines TRBV6-2 or TRBV6-3 with TRBJ1-2; D not resolved. V shed 6 bases and J shed 5 bases, with 16 bases lying between them. The germline CDR1 and CDR2 sequences are MNHEY and SVGEGT. This CDR3 contains 14 residues. The CDR3 nucleotides read TGTGCCAGCAGACTAACGACGGATAAGTATGGCTACACCTTC. Protein: CASRLTTDKYGYTF.

There are a few counts of this clonotype. This CDR3 is CASSYSASGGGNEQFF. DNA of the CDR3: TGTGCCAGCAGTTACTCGGCTAGCGGGGGGGGGAATGAGCAGTTCTTC. The chain recombines TRBV6-5 with TRBJ2-1; 12 nucleotides align to TRBD2. Germline lookup yields CDR1 MNHEY and CDR2 SVGAGI. With V trimmed by 0 bases and J by 7 bases, 4 bases remained unmatched. The CDR3 spans 16 residues.

The V and J genes are TRBV4-3 and TRBJ1-6; the match to TRBD1 covers 8 bases. Per the germline V gene, CDR1 is LGHNA and CDR2 is YSLEER. J was trimmed by 7 bases and V by 5 bases; bases with no gene match: 7. The CDR3 spans 15 residues. The DNA of the CDR3 is TGCGCCAGCAGCACCAGAGGACAGGGAAATTCACCCCTCCACTTT. It specifies CASSTRGQGNSPLHF.

This clonotype was counted only a few times. The chain combines TRBV3-1 with TRBJ2-1, with 13 bases identical to TRBD2. Trimming cost V 1 base and J 12 bases; bases outside gene matches: 9. CDR3 length equals 16 residues. Germline CDR1 LGHDT, CDR2 YNNKEL (reference sequence). CDR3: CASSQGPGLAGLGQFF. The CDR3 bases are TGTGCCAGCAGCCAAGGACCGGGACTAGCGGGGTTGGGGCAGTTCTTC.

The CDR3 sequence is CASSLGANPNQPQHF. CDR3 coding DNA: TGTGCCAGCAGCTTAGGGGCGAACCCAAATCAGCCCCAGCATTTT. The chain recombines TRBV7-2 with TRBJ1-5; D remains ambiguous. Trimming removed 1 base from V and 4 bases from J, with 11 bases in between. The CDR3 loop spans 15 amino acids. Germline CDR1 SGHTA, CDR2 FQGNSA.

The V call is TRBV7-2, the J call TRBJ2-5; 8 positions match TRBD1. The CDR3 contains 14 residues. V trimming: 4 bases; J trimming: 2 bases; junction bases outside the gene matches: 3. Germline lookup yields CDR1 SGHTA and CDR2 FQGNSA. DNA for the CDR3: TGTGCCAGCAGCTGGTGGACAGGGCAAGAGACCCAGTACTTC. It codes for CASSWWTGQETQYF. Using reference TRBV7-2 and TRBJ2-5 for the parts outside the CDR3, the full variable domain is GAGVSQSPSNKVTEKGKDVELRCDPISGHTALYWYRQSLGQGLEFLIYFQGNSAPDKSGLPSDRFSAERTGGSVSTLTIQRTQQEDSAVYLCASSWWTGQETQYFGPGTRLLVL.

The V gene is TRBV5-6, the J gene TRBJ2-7; perhaps TRBD1 as D (5 bases). Trimming left V 0 bases short and J 5 bases short, with 12 bases between. The germline gives CDR1 SGHDT, CDR2 YYEEEE. The CDR3 has 14 residues. CDR3 sequence reads: CASSLVGVAHEQYV. The CDR3 DNA reads TGTGCCAGCAGCTTGGTAGGGGTGGCCCACGAGCAGTACGTC.

The rearrangement links TRBV5-6 to TRBJ2-7, with D perhaps matching TRBD1 (6 bases). Germline V lookup: CDR1 SGHDT, CDR2 YYEEEE. The CDR3 totals 14 residues. Trimming removed 5 bases from V and 2 bases from J, with 14 bases in between. CDR3 loop: CASRPDSVTYEQYF. The CDR3 bases are TGTGCCAGCAGACCGGACAGTGTCACCTACGAGCAGTACTTC.

The J gene is TRBJ2-3, the V gene TRBV5-1; TRBD2 agrees at 7 bases. J was trimmed by 2 bases and V by 0 bases; bases with no gene match: 6. CDR1 and CDR2 from the germline V gene are SGHRS and YFSETQ. There are 16 residues in the CDR3. The CDR3 coding sequence is TGCGCCAGCAGCTTGGGGGAGGGCCCCCTCACAGATACGCAGTATTTT. Amino acids: CASSLGEGPLTDTQYF.

This clonotype has a handful of counts. The chain is built from TRBV30 and TRBJ1-5; D perhaps matches TRBD1 (5 bases). Trimming pared 0 bases from V and 6 bases from J, leaving 9 bases between. Germline assignment: CDR1 GTSNPN and CDR2 SVGIG (reference sequence). The CDR3 sequence is 13 residues long. CDR3 in amino acids: CAWSVRGAQPQHF. In DNA form, the CDR3 reads TGTGCCTGGAGTGTACGCGGGGCTCAGCCCCAGCATTTT.

This clonotype was seen many times. The chain combines TRBV3-1 with TRBJ1-1; tentative D call: TRBD1 (6 bases). The V end was cut by 3 bases, the J end by 0 bases, with 11 bases between. The CDR3 length is 15 residues. Germline CDR1 LGHDT, CDR2 YNNKEL (reference sequence). CDR3 nucleotides: TGTGCCAGCAGCCATCCAGGGGCGATGAACACTGAAGCTTTCTTT. This gives the protein CASSHPGAMNTEAFF. Drawing the rest from reference TRBV3-1 and TRBJ1-1, the complete variable domain is DTAVSQTPKYLVTQMGNDKSIKCEQNLGHDTMYWYKQDSKKFLKIMFSYNNKELIINETVPNRFSPKSPDKAHLNLHINSLELGDSAVYFCASSHPGAMNTEAFFGQGTRLTVV.

This chain links TRBV12-3 or TRBV12-4 with TRBJ2-7; D remains unclear. The CDR3 is 15 amino acids. V dropped 3 bases and J dropped 3 bases, with 15 bases sitting between them. The CDR3 is CASSLGWRLYYEQYF. The CDR3 DNA follows: TGTGCCAGCAGTTTGGGGTGGAGATTGTACTACGAGCAGTACTTC.

This chain uses TRBV18 with TRBJ2-7; D possibly corresponds to TRBD1 (6 bases). The CDR3 length is 14 residues. The germline V gene has CDR1 KGHSH and CDR2 LQKENI. V dropped 5 bases and J dropped 3 bases, with 14 bases sitting between them. The CDR3 coding sequence is TGTGCCAGCTCAGCACAGGGAGTAGGCTACGAGCAGTACTTC. Encoded protein: CASSAQGVGYEQYF.

This clonotype was seen more than once but under ten times. The V call is TRBV20-1, the J call TRBJ2-1, with 7 bases that match TRBD2. Per germline, CDR1 DFQATT and CDR2 SNEGSKA (reference sequence). The CDR3 is 14 amino acids. J gave up 8 bases and V 3 bases, and 10 bases lay outside the gene matches. The CDR3 DNA sequence: TGCAGTGCTAGTATAGTGGGGGGGTGGTATGAGCAGTTCTTC. Translating it yields CSASIVGGWYEQFF.

This clonotype was observed a few times. This chain joins TRBV12-3 or TRBV12-4 and TRBJ2-2; 10 bases line up with TRBD2. CDR3 length equals 15 residues. Unmatched junction bases numbered 8, after V lost 8 bases and J lost 5 bases. The CDR3 DNA follows: TGTGCCAGCGGCCCAGCGGGGGGGCTGACCGGGGAGCTGTTTTTT. This sequence encodes CASGPAGGLTGELFF.

This chain joins TRBV19 and TRBJ1-6; 12 nucleotides align to TRBD1. V gave up 4 bases and J gave up 10 bases; unmatched junction bases: 14. The CDR3 totals 18 residues. Germline CDR1 and CDR2: LNHDA and SQIVND (reference sequence). Here the CDR3 reads CASSTLSGDRGRGSPLHF. CDR3 bases: TGTGCCAGTAGTACACTCTCCGGGGACAGGGGGCGCGGATCACCCCTCCACTTT.

This clonotype has a handful of counts. The chain has TRBV14 and TRBJ2-7; D remains unclear. This CDR3 spans 13 amino acids. Germline CDR1 reads SGHDN; CDR2 reads FVKESK. V lost 4 bases and J lost 1, with 8 bases in between. The CDR3 is CASSPAVSYEQYF. Written as DNA, the CDR3 is TGTGCCAGCAGCCCGGCGGTGTCCTACGAGCAGTACTTC.

This clonotype was seen ten or more times. V is TRBV7-6 and J is TRBJ2-1; possible D gene TRBD2, 5 bases. The CDR3 covers 17 residues. Germline V gene lookup returns CDR1 SGHVS and CDR2 FNYEAQ. The V gene lost 2 bases and the J gene lost 0 bases, with 14 bases spanning the gap. The DNA for the CDR3 is TGTGCCAGCAGCTTACTAGGGTTAGGGAGCTCCTACAATGAGCAGTTCTTC. Its protein product is CASSLLGLGSSYNEQFF. Full variable domain (outside the CDR3, taken from reference TRBV7-6 and TRBJ2-1): GAGVSQSPRYKVTKRGQDVALRCDPISGHVSLYWYRQALGQGPEFLTYFNYEAQQDKSGLPNDRFSAERPEGSISTLTIQRTEQRDSAMYRCASSLLGLGSSYNEQFFGPGTRLTVL.

This rearrangement joins TRBV7-2 to TRBJ1-2; TRBD1 aligns across 7 bases. The CDR3 consists of 14 residues. V gave up 3 bases and J gave up 6 bases; unmatched junction bases: 7. Germline V gene lookup returns CDR1 SGHTA and CDR2 FQGNSA. The CDR3 sequence: CASSFGTVGHGYTF. CDR3 bases: TGTGCCAGCAGCTTCGGGACAGTGGGGCATGGCTACACCTTC.